These T cell receptor beta chains were read from a single sample in a study of early T cells in non-severe SARS-CoV-2 infection. TCRdb called the 5' RACE reads again in MiXCR, with one record for every CDR3 protein. The data hold around 40,000 distinct CDR3 sequences, with under 8% observed a single time. The source material was whole blood. Every receptor here comes from an adult who was a healthcare worker with PCR-confirmed SARS-CoV-2 infection or an uninfected control (not recorded which). CDR3s include the opening cysteine and the closing phenylalanine or tryptophan. A D gene is named only where the DNA matches it firmly. Only some rows state a clone size, as once, few, many or a class for expanded clones.

>TRBD2|TRBV6-5|TRBJ2-7|many
CASSYGAGVGEQYF
TGTGCCAGCAGTTACGGAGCGGGAGTTGGGGAGCAGTACTTC
>TRBD2|TRBV6-5|TRBJ2-1|few
CASRLLSGRRDNEQFF
TGTGCCAGCAGACTCCTTAGCGGGAGGCGGGACAATGAGCAGTTCTTC
>.|TRBV4-3|TRBJ2-7|many
CASSQGSGGYEQYF
TGCGCCAGCAGCCAAGGGTCTGGGGGCTACGAGCAGTACTTC
>.|TRBV7-9|TRBJ2-5|.
CASSPGWETQYF
TGTGCCAGCAGCCCCGGCTGGGAGACCCAGTACTTC
>TRBD2|TRBV2|TRBJ2-7|few
CATSLASPYF
TGTGCCACCTCACTAGCGTCGCCGTACTTC
>.|TRBV7-9|TRBJ2-7|many
CASSSSSYEQYF
TGTGCCAGCAGCTCTAGCTCCTACGAGCAGTACTTC
>.|TRBV7-9|TRBJ2-1|many
CASSLARDVTDQQFF
TGTGCCAGCAGCTTAGCCAGGGACGTGACGGATCAGCAGTTCTTC
>.|TRBV20-1|TRBJ2-7|few
CSARDNGVSEYF
TGCAGTGCTAGAGATAACGGGGTTTCTGAGTACTTC
>.|TRBV7-9|TRBJ2-2|many
CAFRGGENTGELFF
TGTGCCTTCAGGGGGGGAGAAAACACCGGGGAGCTGTTTTTT
>.|TRBV28|TRBJ2-1|medium-sized
CASSFFRGTNSYNEQFF
TGTGCCAGCAGTTTTTTCCGGGGGACCAACTCCTACAATGAGCAGTTCTTC
>.|TRBV28|TRBJ2-7|.
CASSLPPTSSEQYF
TGTGCCAGCAGTTTACCCCCCACCAGTTCCGAGCAGTACTTC